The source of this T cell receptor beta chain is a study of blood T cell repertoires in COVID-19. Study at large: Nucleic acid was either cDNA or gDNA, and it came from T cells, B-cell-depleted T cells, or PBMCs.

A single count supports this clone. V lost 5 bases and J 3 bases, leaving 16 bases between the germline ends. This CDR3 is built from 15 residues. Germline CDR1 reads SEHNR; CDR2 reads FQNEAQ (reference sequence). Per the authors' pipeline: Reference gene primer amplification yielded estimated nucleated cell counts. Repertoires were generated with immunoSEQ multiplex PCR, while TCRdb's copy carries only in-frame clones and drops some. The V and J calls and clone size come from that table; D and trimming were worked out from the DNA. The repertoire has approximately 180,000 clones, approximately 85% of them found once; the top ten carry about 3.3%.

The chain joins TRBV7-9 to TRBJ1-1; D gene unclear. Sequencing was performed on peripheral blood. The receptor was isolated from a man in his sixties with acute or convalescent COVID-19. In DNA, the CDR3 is TGTGCCAGCAGCCCACGAGGTGAACGCTACACTGAAGCTTTCTTT. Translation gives CASSPRGERYTEAFF. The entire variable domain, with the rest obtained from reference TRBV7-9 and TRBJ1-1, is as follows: DTGVSQNPRHKITKRGQNVTFRCDPISEHNRLYWYRQTLGQGPEFLTYFQNEAQLEKSRLLSDRFSAERPKGSFSTLEIQRTEQGDSAMYLCASSPRGERYTEAFFGQGTRLTVV.